The clone carrying this T cell receptor beta chain showed up just once. The antigen is undetermined. This entry comes from a study of CD8+ T cells in alopecia areata. Study details: For the treated group, dosing was oral tofacitinib at 5 to 10 mg twice daily.

Extraction of RNA preceded its reverse transcription into cDNA, which served as the sequencing template. The data were produced by immunoSEQ multiplex PCR, yet TCRdb's version contains in-frame clones alone and is incomplete. The profile shows roughly 7,400 clones, 64% of them singletons. The treatment here: oral pan-JAK inhibitor, 5-10 mg twice daily. As part of sample collection, lesional scalp punch biopsies and peripheral blood were taken from alopecia areata patients. Between the trimmed V and J ends, which lost 6 bases and 4 bases, there was a span of 11 bases. The CDR3 is 12 residues long. Germline CDR1 and CDR2: SGHNT and YYREEE (reference sequence). General study results and limits: Sequencing of scalp tissue also captures the resident alphabeta T cells of normal skin.

The specimen was skin, collected at week 4, from a patient treated with tofacitinib. The rearrangement joins TRBV5-4 to TRBJ2-7, with D unclear. The sequence came from a human donor with alopecia areata. The CDR3 region is CASTLKAYEQYF. CDR3 bases: TGTGCCAGCACCCTAAAGGCTTACGAGCAGTACTTC.